This passage covers 2 T cell receptor beta chains from one sample sequenced in a study of cytomegalovirus exposure and HLA in healthy donors. This table comes from immunoSEQ multiplex PCR, and its TCRdb copy is limited to in-frame clones, with some not included. Here the sample spans tens of thousands of clones, about 90% being singletons. Sequenced material: PBMCs. These receptors were taken from a woman younger than 35 in good health and CMV-seropositive.

J is TRBJ2-1 and V is TRBV6-5; a possible D gene is TRBD1 (6 bases). This CDR3 is 11 amino acids long. With 6 bases removed from V and 8 bases from J, the gap between germline ends came to 8 bases. Germline values: CDR1 MNHEY, CDR2 SVGAGI. The CDR3 DNA reads as TGTGCCAGCAGCTGGGGGCATGAGCAGTTCTTC. This codes for CASSWGHEQFF.

The chain recombines TRBV6-5 with TRBJ2-1; TRBD2 matches 11 bases. Germline V gives CDR1 MNHEY, CDR2 SVGAGI. V trimming: 4 bases; J trimming: 7 bases; junction bases outside the gene matches: 6. The CDR3 contains 15 residues. This CDR3 reads CASSSATSGKNEQFF. CDR3 coding DNA: TGTGCCAGCAGTTCTGCGACTAGCGGGAAGAATGAGCAGTTCTTC.